This T cell receptor (beta chain) was identified during a study of molecular identifiers for immune sequencing clone quantification. Study-level information: Replicates involved a five-way split of RNA from around 20,000 or 100,000 naive CD8 cells, with sequencing of four. Study observations and caveats: A shared barcode on identical TCR molecules could lead to underestimated sizes for highly expanded clones. Clones exceeding 20 RNA copies carried over 98% of effector molecules but under 1% of naive-cell molecules.

A word on this clonotype: What it recognizes is unknown.

Germline V CDR1 and CDR2: SGDLS, YYNGEE. V lost 1 base and J lost 7, with 15 bases in between. This CDR3 comprises 15 residues. TCRdb independently ran MiXCR on the PCR reads; one entry per CDR3 protein. The data contain a few hundred thousand distinct CDR3 sequences, approximately 25% of them seen just once; the ten biggest clones take up about 0.75%. For naive CD8 T cells, sorting used the CD8+CD4-CCR7+CD45RA+ phenotype. The sample was naive CD8+ T cells from blood, with Jurkat cell RNA spiked in. Subset described: FACS-sorted CD8+CD4-CCR7+CD45RA+ naive T cells. The J gene is TRBJ2-1, the V gene TRBV9; no reliable D call. The receptor was isolated from a human donor in good health. Some libraries in this study had Jurkat cell RNA spiked in. The CDR3 DNA is TGTGCCAGCAGCGTATCTTATGGATCCTTTAATGAGCAGTTCTTC. It encodes CASSVSYGSFNEQFF.